This T cell receptor (beta chain) came from a study of CD8+CD57+ T cells in acquired aplastic anemia. Findings and caveats of the study: Patients versus controls showed no significant CD8+ Simpson's diversity difference. The number of CD8+ CDR3 sequences shared by patients and controls was approximately 28.

This CDR3 is 15 amino acids long. Germline V gene data show CDR1 as MGHDK and CDR2 as SYGVNS. V was trimmed by 1 base and J by 4 bases, leaving 12 bases between them. This clonotype has only one observation. Its specificity is unknown. Using genomic DNA as the template, TCR beta VDJ and CDR3 profiling was carried out. TCRdb re-called the reads with MiXCR, one entry per CDR3 protein. Found here are about 240,000 distinct CDR3 sequences, around 46% of them singletons; the top ten hold less than 9%. Sequencing involved patients with CD8+CD57+ cell expansion previously shown by flow cytometry. The genes are TRBV25-1 and TRBJ2-3; D is possibly TRBD2 (5 bases). Sequencing used sorted CD4+, CD8+, or CD8+CD57+ T cells (not recorded which) from PBMCs. The TCR comes from a human donor with aplastic anemia. The CDR3 DNA reads as TGTGCCAGCAGTGAATGGAGGATTTGGTCAGATACGCAGTATTTT. It codes for CASSEWRIWSDTQYF.